The 15 T cell receptor beta chains given below trace back to one sample, sequenced in a study of response to subunit inactivated influenza vaccine. TCRdb re-called the RT-PCR reads with MiXCR, one entry per CDR3 protein. The sample has about 180,000 distinct CDR3 sequences; roughly a tenth are singletons. The sample consisted of CD8+ T cells sorted from PBMCs, taken around 2 years after vaccination. The receptor source for this set is a man aged 45 to 70 who received an inactivated influenza vaccine.

The chain combines TRBV7-9 with TRBJ2-3; no firm D call. Between the trimmed V and J ends, which lost 5 bases and 4 bases, there was a span of 13 bases. The CDR3 runs 14 residues. Germline V gene lookup returns CDR1 SEHNR and CDR2 FQNEAQ (reference sequence). CDR3 sequence (DNA): TGTGCCAGCAGCCCCCCGACCCCAGCAGATACGCAGTATTTT. It translates to CASSPPTPADTQYF.

The V gene is TRBV2, the J gene TRBJ2-1; D gene uncertain. The CDR3 has 17 amino acids. Deletions cut 6 bases from V and 0 bases from J, with 18 bases between. Per germline, CDR1 SNHLY and CDR2 FYNNEI. The CDR3 is CASSPDGSGVSYNEQFF. DNA of the CDR3: TGTGCCAGCAGCCCCGACGGTTCAGGCGTCTCCTACAATGAGCAGTTCTTC.

V and J are TRBV4-3 and TRBJ2-1, with 11 bases matching TRBD2. V was clipped by 0 bases and J by 0 bases; unmatched bases: 7. The CDR3 runs 19 residues. The germline CDR1 and CDR2 sequences are LGHNA and YSLEER. The CDR3 DNA reads TGCGCCAGCAGCCAAGATCCCAGACTAGCGGGACCCTCCTACAATGAGCAGTTCTTC. Amino acid sequence: CASSQDPRLAGPSYNEQFF.

This clonotype was recorded a few times. This chain connects TRBV29-1 to TRBJ2-1; no clear D gene. Per germline, CDR1 SQVTM and CDR2 ANQGSEA. The CDR3 totals 15 residues. The ends were cut back, 0 bases at V and 4 bases at J, with 13 bases in the middle. The CDR3 sequence: CSVEDQWAKYNEQFF. The CDR3 region has the DNA TGCAGCGTTGAAGATCAGTGGGCCAAATACAATGAGCAGTTCTTC.

The rearrangement links TRBV21-1 to TRBJ2-7; the table gives TRBD2 as D, unverified against the DNA. TRBV21-1 is a documented pseudogene. There are 16 residues in the CDR3. CDR3 DNA: TGTGCCAGCAAGGCGAGGTGGCGGGAGTTCTACAGCGAGCAGTACTTC. Translation: CASKARWREFYSEQYF.

The chain is built from TRBV9 and TRBJ1-5, with D perhaps matching TRBD1 (5 bases). V lost 5 bases to trimming and J lost 3 bases, with 12 bases between them. The CDR3 contains 14 residues. Germline lookup yields CDR1 SGDLS and CDR2 YYNGEE. The chain's CDR3 is CASSEEGNNQPQHF. The CDR3 DNA reads TGTGCCAGCAGTGAAGAGGGGAACAATCAGCCCCAGCATTTT.

This clonotype was picked up a small number of times. V gene TRBV4-1 combines with J gene TRBJ1-2; D is unclear. Germline V lookup: CDR1 MGHRA, CDR2 YSYEKL. With 0 bases removed from V and 4 bases from J, the gap between germline ends came to 9 bases. This CDR3 has 14 amino acids. This CDR3 reads CASSQDRGLYGYTF. DNA of the CDR3: TGCGCCAGCAGCCAAGATCGGGGTCTCTATGGCTACACCTTC.

This clonotype has a count of ten or more. The V and J genes are TRBV2 and TRBJ2-1; D call uncertain. The germline V gene has CDR1 SNHLY and CDR2 FYNNEI. The CDR3 consists of 14 residues. V was pared by 9 bases and J by 0 bases, with 12 bases between. The CDR3 protein is CASRADRSYNEQFF. The CDR3 bases are TGTGCCAGTAGAGCCGACCGCTCCTACAATGAGCAGTTCTTC. Filled out from reference TRBV2 and TRBJ2-1, the complete variable domain reads EPEVTQTPSHQVTQMGQEVILRCVPISNHLYFYWYRQILGQKVEFLVSFYNNEISEKSEIFDDQFSVERPDGSNFTLKIRSTKLEDSAMYFCASRADRSYNEQFFGPGTRLTVL.

This clonotype was seen more than once but under ten times. This chain links TRBV29-1 with TRBJ2-3, with D hard to call. CDR3 length: 16 amino acids. Trimming removed 1 base at V and 2 bases at J, with 16 bases between. Germline V lookup: CDR1 SQVTM, CDR2 ANQGSEA. CDR3 sequence reads: CSVEARRVLSTDTQYF. In DNA form, the CDR3 reads TGCAGCGTTGAAGCCCGCCGGGTCCTCTCCACAGATACGCAGTATTTT.

The chain uses TRBV2 and TRBJ2-5, with TRBD1 as a possible D gene (5 bases). Germline lookup yields CDR1 SNHLY and CDR2 FYNNEI. The V and J ends lost 7 bases and 0 bases respectively, with 9 bases between them. The CDR3 loop spans 13 amino acids. The CDR3 region has the DNA TGTGCCAGCATCGCAGGGTACCAAGAGACCCAGTACTTC. Translating it yields CASIAGYQETQYF.

Many counts were recorded for this clonotype. This chain links TRBV29-1 with TRBJ2-1; 7 bases agree with TRBD1. Trimming at V came to 3 bases and at J to 3 bases, leaving 2 bases not matched to a gene. Germline V CDR1 and CDR2: SQVTM, ANQGSEA. The CDR3 consists of 13 residues. The CDR3 nucleotides are TGCAGCGTTGAGGGGGACAGCTACAATGAGCAGTTCTTC. Translating it yields CSVEGDSYNEQFF.

The gene calls are TRBV19 and TRBJ2-7; D perhaps matches TRBD1 (5 bases). With 0 bases removed from V and 0 bases from J, the gap between germline ends came to 6 bases. The CDR3 contains 14 residues. Germline CDR1 and CDR2: LNHDA and SQIVND (reference sequence). The CDR3 sequence: CASSIDDSSYEQYF. DNA for the CDR3: TGTGCCAGTAGTATAGATGACAGCTCCTACGAGCAGTACTTC.

The chain is built from TRBV5-1 and TRBJ2-7; no firm D call. Trimming took 4 bases from V and 3 from J, leaving 14 bases between them. The CDR3 has 14 amino acids. CDR1 SGHRS and CDR2 YFSETQ come from the germline V gene. CDR3 residues: CASSEAAGYYEQYF. CDR3 nucleotides: TGCGCCAGCAGCGAGGCAGCCGGGTACTACGAGCAGTACTTC. Combining the CDR3 with reference TRBV5-1 and TRBJ2-7 gives the whole variable domain KAGVTQTPRYLIKTRGQQVTLSCSPISGHRSVSWYQQTPGQGLQFLFEYFSETQRNKGNFPGRFSGRQFSNSRSEMNVSTLELGDSALYLCASSEAAGYYEQYFGPGTRLTVT.

This clonotype was seen only a few times. The chain carries TRBV7-8 and TRBJ2-7; D gene ambiguous. CDR1 and CDR2 from the germline V gene are SGHVS and FQNEAQ. Trimming shortened V by 5 bases and J by 3 bases, and 23 bases separated the two germline ends. The CDR3 length is 17 residues. The CDR3 region has the DNA TGTGCCAGCAGCCCAACCCGGATGAGGCCGAAAGACTACGAGCAGTACTTC. It codes for CASSPTRMRPKDYEQYF.

This chain links TRBV6-5 with TRBJ1-1, with D tentatively TRBD1 (6 bases). The CDR3 runs to 17 residues. Deletions cut 0 bases from V and 1 base from J, with 15 bases between. Germline V lookup: CDR1 MNHEY, CDR2 SVGAGI. The CDR3 DNA reads TGTGCCAGCAGTTACTCGATAAGTCGGGGGCGGAACACTGAAGCTTTCTTT. Protein: CASSYSISRGRNTEAFF.